The table lists the clone carrying this T cell receptor (beta chain) with a few counts. Its antigen is unidentified. The data derive from a study of T cells after yellow fever vaccination. Overall study findings and caveats: The presence of abundant clonotypes contaminating from the bulk population was possible in FACS-sorted repertoires. After the booster, approximately 95% of CD4 and more than 85% of CD8 primary-response clones were re-detected.

Germline V gives CDR1 SGHTA, CDR2 FQGTGA. This CDR3 comprises 17 residues. The V and J ends lost 5 bases and 3 bases, in that order; junction bases with no gene match: 12. Making TCR cDNA involved 5'RACE template switching, which added UMIs and a universal primer site. TCRdb re-called the 5' RACE reads with MiXCR, one entry per CDR3 protein. The data show about 550,000 distinct CDR3 sequences, around 21% seen once. The clonotype originates from a man aged 25 to 45 who received the YFV17D yellow fever vaccine. Sample: PBMCs, taken 15 days after the yellow fever booster vaccination. The chain couples TRBV7-3 to TRBJ2-1; 8 bases align to TRBD2. CDR3 sequence (DNA): TGTGCCAGCAGCAAGAACCCTATAGCGGGGCACTACAATGAGCAGTTCTTC. It translates to CASSKNPIAGHYNEQFF.